One and the same sample provided the 17 T cell receptor beta chains below, sequenced in a study of spatial heterogeneity in lung cancer. In TCRdb, the 5' RACE reads were re-called with MiXCR into one record per CDR3 protein. Of tens of thousands of distinct CDR3 sequences listed, approximately 8.9% were seen once; the top ten hold 6.9%. Time point specified: sample taken at primary tumor resection. Unsorted tumor, nontumor lung tissue or cryopreserved PBMC supplied the whole RNA. The sequences come from PBMCs, collected at surgery. The source is a male donor with early-stage non-small cell lung cancer.

The V and J genes are TRBV28 and TRBJ2-7, with TRBD2 matching over 8 bases. V lost 2 bases and J lost 8; bases outside the gene matches: 8. Germline V gives CDR1 MDHEN, CDR2 SYDVKM. The CDR3 sequence is 14 residues long. This CDR3 reads CASSLAGGPVKQYF. The CDR3, as DNA: TGTGCCAGCAGTTTAGCGGGGGGACCGGTCAAGCAGTACTTC.

This clonotype was picked up a small number of times. This chain connects TRBV28 to TRBJ2-5; the D gene is possibly TRBD1 (6 bases). V lost 4 bases to trimming and J lost 2 bases, with 17 bases between them. CDR3 size: 16 residues. Germline lookup yields CDR1 MDHEN and CDR2 SYDVKM. As DNA, the CDR3 is TGTGCCAGCAGTTCCGCCCTGGGAAGGGGGCAAGAGACCCAGTACTTC. Residues: CASSSALGRGQETQYF.

In this sample, this clonotype turned up a few times. V and J are TRBV2 and TRBJ1-2, with D unresolved. V gave up 2 bases and J gave up 4 bases, with 5 bases separating them. The CDR3 runs to 12 residues. Germline lookup yields CDR1 SNHLY and CDR2 FYNNEI. CDR3 DNA: TGTGCCAGCAGTGAAAGGCCCTATGGCTACACCTTC. Protein sequence: CASSERPYGYTF.

This clonotype was counted only a few times. J is TRBJ2-5 and V is TRBV21-1; TRBD1, the table's D call, was not compared with the DNA. TRBV21-1 is shown as a pseudogene. This CDR3 is built from 15 residues. The CDR3 sequence: CASSKEEDRGETQYF. The CDR3 bases are TGTGCCAGCAGCAAAGAGGAAGACAGGGGAGAGACCCAGTACTTC.

There are a few counts of this clonotype. The chain's CDR3 is CSARDLGRANQPQHF. CDR3 sequence (DNA): TGCAGTGCTAGAGATCTTGGAAGGGCGAATCAGCCCCAGCATTTT. The rearrangement links TRBV20-1 to TRBJ1-5; no firm D call. The length of the CDR3 is 15 residues. The germline CDR1 and CDR2 sequences are DFQATT and SNEGSKA (reference sequence). The V gene lost 0 bases and the J gene lost 4 bases, with 13 bases spanning the gap.

This clonotype has more than one count but fewer than ten. The chain combines TRBV28 with TRBJ1-5; maybe TRBD1 (6 bases). The CDR3 has 15 amino acids. Trimming cost V 7 bases and J 3 bases, with 16 bases left between them. The V gene's germline CDR1 is MDHEN and CDR2 SYDVKM. As DNA, the CDR3 is TGTGCCAGCACGGAGGCCAGGGGCCACAATCAGCCCCAGCATTTT. This encodes CASTEARGHNQPQHF.

This clonotype was counted only a few times. The chain is built from TRBV29-1 and TRBJ2-7; 9 nucleotides agree with TRBD2. CDR1 SQVTM and CDR2 ANQGSEA come from the germline V gene. This CDR3 has 14 amino acids. Losses at the gene ends were 3 bases for V and 3 bases for J; bases not matched to a gene: 6. The CDR3 DNA is TGCAGCGTTGACCCGGGCGGGGGGGACTACGAGCAGTACTTC. It translates to CSVDPGGGDYEQYF.

The V gene is TRBV18, the J gene TRBJ2-3; tentatively, D is TRBD2 (6 bases). V was trimmed by 2 bases and J by 0 bases, leaving 12 bases between them. CDR1 is KGHSH, CDR2 LQKENI, per germline. The CDR3 has 16 amino acids. The CDR3 coding sequence is TGTGCCAGCTCACCAGGGATGAGCGGGAGCACAGATACGCAGTATTTT. This sequence encodes CASSPGMSGSTDTQYF.

This clonotype was observed many times. The V call is TRBV12-3 or TRBV12-4, the J call TRBJ2-7; D gene unclear. This CDR3 is 14 amino acids long. V shed 3 bases and J shed 4 bases, with 13 bases lying between them. The CDR3 spells CASSFAGPKYEQYF. CDR3 nucleotides: TGTGCCAGCAGTTTCGCAGGCCCTAAATACGAGCAGTACTTC.

V and J are TRBV5-1 and TRBJ2-1; no reliable D call. The CDR3 runs to 13 residues. The germline V and J ends were trimmed by 1 base and 6 bases, with 8 bases remaining between them. Per the germline V gene, CDR1 is SGHRS and CDR2 is YFSETQ. The CDR3 protein is CASSLQGPNEQFF. CDR3 nucleotides: TGCGCCAGCAGCTTGCAAGGGCCCAATGAGCAGTTCTTC. The variable domain in full, with the rest retrieved from reference TRBV5-1 and TRBJ2-1, is KAGVTQTPRYLIKTRGQQVTLSCSPISGHRSVSWYQQTPGQGLQFLFEYFSETQRNKGNFPGRFSGRQFSNSRSEMNVSTLELGDSALYLCASSLQGPNEQFFGPGTRLTVL.

The chain joins TRBV5-1 to TRBJ2-1, with 7 bases identical to TRBD1. CDR1 and CDR2 from the germline V gene are SGHRS and YFSETQ. This CDR3 has 15 residues. V trimming: 3 bases; J trimming: 3 bases; junction bases outside the gene matches: 6. CDR3 DNA: TGCGCCAGCAGCTGGAACCGGGACAGCTACAATGAGCAGTTCTTC. Translating it yields CASSWNRDSYNEQFF.

This clonotype has only a few counts. The chain combines TRBV4-2 with TRBJ1-4; 7 nucleotides match TRBD1. The CDR3 length is 16 residues. The J segment lost 3 bases and the V segment lost 2 bases, leaving 6 bases of the junction unmatched. The germline V gene encodes CDR1 LGHNA and CDR2 YNFKEQ. This chain's CDR3 is CASSQTRQGPNEKLFF. The CDR3 DNA sequence: TGTGCCAGCAGCCAAACAAGACAGGGACCTAATGAAAAACTGTTTTTT.

This clonotype occurred many times. This chain's CDR3 is CSAEGQDNEKLFF. The CDR3 DNA follows: TGCAGCGCCGAGGGACAAGACAATGAAAAACTGTTTTTT. J is TRBJ1-4 and V is TRBV29-1; maybe TRBD1 (6 bases). Germline CDR1 SQVTM, CDR2 ANQGSEA. Deletions cut 7 bases from V and 5 bases from J, with 14 bases between. This CDR3 is 13 amino acids long.

Ten or more counts support this clonotype. The V and J genes are TRBV28 and TRBJ2-5, with D possibly being TRBD2 (5 bases). The CDR3 has 14 residues. V gave up 7 bases and J gave up 0 bases, with 12 bases separating them. Germline loops: CDR1 MDHEN, CDR2 SYDVKM. For the CDR3, the DNA is TGTGCCAGCACCGCGGGCGGCAACCAAGAGACCCAGTACTTC. It yields the protein CASTAGGNQETQYF.

This sequence joins TRBV7-9 and TRBJ2-3; 9 bases are shared with TRBD1. Trimming cost V 5 bases and J 3 bases; bases outside gene matches: 6. The germline V gene encodes CDR1 SEHNR and CDR2 FQNEAQ (reference sequence). The CDR3 contains 15 residues. The CDR3, as DNA: TGTGCCAGCAGCCCCGGACAGGGGCTTACAGATACGCAGTATTTT. Amino acids: CASSPGQGLTDTQYF.

This clonotype was counted many times. This rearrangement joins TRBV11-2 to TRBJ2-5; 8 nucleotides agree with TRBD2. Germline V gene data show CDR1 as SGHAT and CDR2 as FQNNGV. CDR3 length equals 17 residues. Unmatched junction bases numbered 9, after V lost 1 base and J lost 2 bases. Written as DNA, the CDR3 is TGTGCCAGCAGCTTAGGGGCGAGCGGGGGTCAGCAAGAGACCCAGTACTTC. As protein: CASSLGASGGQQETQYF.

This clonotype showed up just a few times. V is TRBV6-5 and J is TRBJ2-4, with 12 bases matching TRBD2. V lost 5 bases and J lost 4; bases outside the gene matches: 3. The CDR3 has 15 amino acids. The V gene's germline CDR1 is MNHEY and CDR2 SVGAGI. In nucleotides, the CDR3 is TGTGCCAGCAGTACCGGACTAGCGGGGAAAAACATTCAGTACTTC. This translates into CASSTGLAGKNIQYF.